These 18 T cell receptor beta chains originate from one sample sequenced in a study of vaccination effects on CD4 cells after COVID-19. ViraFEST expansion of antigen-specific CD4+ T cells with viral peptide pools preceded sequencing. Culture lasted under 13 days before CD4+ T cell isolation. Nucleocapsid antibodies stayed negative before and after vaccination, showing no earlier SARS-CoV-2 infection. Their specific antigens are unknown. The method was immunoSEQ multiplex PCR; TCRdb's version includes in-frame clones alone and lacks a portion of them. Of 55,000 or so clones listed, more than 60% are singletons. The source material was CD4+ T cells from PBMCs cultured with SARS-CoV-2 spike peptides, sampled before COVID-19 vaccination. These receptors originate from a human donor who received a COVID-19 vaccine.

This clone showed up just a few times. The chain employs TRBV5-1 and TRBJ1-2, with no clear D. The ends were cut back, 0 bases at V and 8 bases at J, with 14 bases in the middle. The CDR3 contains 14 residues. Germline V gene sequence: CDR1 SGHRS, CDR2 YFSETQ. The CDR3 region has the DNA TGCGCCAGCAGCTTGGCCCGGACCAACGAGGGCTACACCTTC. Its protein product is CASSLARTNEGYTF.

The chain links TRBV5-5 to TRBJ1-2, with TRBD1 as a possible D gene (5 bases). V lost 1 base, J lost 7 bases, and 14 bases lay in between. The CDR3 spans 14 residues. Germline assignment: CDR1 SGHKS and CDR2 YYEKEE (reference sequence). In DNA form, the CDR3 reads TGTGCCAGCAGCTTGAACCGGGGCCGGAGTGGCTACACCTTC. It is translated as CASSLNRGRSGYTF. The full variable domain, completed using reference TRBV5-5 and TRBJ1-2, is DAGVTQSPTHLIKTRGQQVTLRCSPISGHKSVSWYQQVLGQGPQFIFQYYEKEERGRGNFPDRFSARQFPNYSSELNVNALLLGDSALYLCASSLNRGRSGYTFGSGTRLTVV.

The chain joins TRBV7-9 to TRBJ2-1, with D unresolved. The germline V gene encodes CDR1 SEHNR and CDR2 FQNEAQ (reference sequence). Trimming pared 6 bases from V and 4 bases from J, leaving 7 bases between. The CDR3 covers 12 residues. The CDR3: CASSSPYNEQFF. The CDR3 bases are TGTGCCAGCAGTTCCCCGTACAATGAGCAGTTCTTC.

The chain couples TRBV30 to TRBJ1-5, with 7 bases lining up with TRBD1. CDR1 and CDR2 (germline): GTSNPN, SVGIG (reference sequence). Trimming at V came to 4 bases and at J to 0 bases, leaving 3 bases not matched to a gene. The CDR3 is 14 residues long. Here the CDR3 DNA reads TGTGCCTGGAACCGACAGGGTAGCAATCAGCCCCAGCATTTT. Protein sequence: CAWNRQGSNQPQHF. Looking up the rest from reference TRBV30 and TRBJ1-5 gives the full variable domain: SQTIHQWPATLVQPVGSPLSLECTVEGTSNPNLYWYRQAAGRGLQLLFYSVGIGQISSEVPQNLSASRPQDRQFILSSKKLLLSDSGFYLCAWNRQGSNQPQHFGDGTRLSIL.

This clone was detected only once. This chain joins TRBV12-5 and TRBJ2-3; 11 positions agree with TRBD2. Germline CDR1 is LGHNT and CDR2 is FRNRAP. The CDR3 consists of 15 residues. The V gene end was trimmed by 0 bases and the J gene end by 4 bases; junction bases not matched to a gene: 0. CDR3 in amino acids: CASGLVSGGADTQYF. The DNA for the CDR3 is TGTGCTAGTGGTTTGGTTAGCGGGGGGGCAGATACGCAGTATTTT.

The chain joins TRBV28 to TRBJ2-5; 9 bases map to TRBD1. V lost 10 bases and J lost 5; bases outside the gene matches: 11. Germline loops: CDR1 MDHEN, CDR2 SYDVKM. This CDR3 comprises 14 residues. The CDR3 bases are TGTGCCACCGAAAAGACAGGGGGGGAGGAGACCCAGTACTTC. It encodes CATEKTGGEETQYF.

CDR3 nucleotides: TGTGCCAGCAGTCTAACCCCCGGGACCCGTCGGCAGCCCCAGCATTTT. It translates to CASSLTPGTRRQPQHF. V and J are TRBV2 and TRBJ1-5, with a tentative D call TRBD1 (5 bases). Looked up from germline, CDR1 is SNHLY and CDR2 is FYNNEI. Trimming removed 5 bases at V and 7 bases at J, with 21 bases between. The CDR3 consists of 16 residues.

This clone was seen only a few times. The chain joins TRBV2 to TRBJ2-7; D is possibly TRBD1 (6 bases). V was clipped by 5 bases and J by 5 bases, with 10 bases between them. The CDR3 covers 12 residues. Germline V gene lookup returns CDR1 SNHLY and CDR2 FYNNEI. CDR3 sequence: CASSRQVHEQYF. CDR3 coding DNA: TGTGCCAGCAGTCGACAGGTCCACGAGCAGTACTTC.

This CDR3 is CASSQVSPARADSPLHF. Here the CDR3 DNA reads TGCGCCAGCAGCCAGGTTTCCCCGGCCAGGGCTGATTCACCCCTCCACTTT. The chain has TRBV4-1 and TRBJ1-6, with a weak D call TRBD1 (5 bases). The CDR3 is 17 amino acids. The germline V gene encodes CDR1 MGHRA and CDR2 YSYEKL. V was trimmed by 3 bases and J by 8 bases, leaving 20 bases between them.

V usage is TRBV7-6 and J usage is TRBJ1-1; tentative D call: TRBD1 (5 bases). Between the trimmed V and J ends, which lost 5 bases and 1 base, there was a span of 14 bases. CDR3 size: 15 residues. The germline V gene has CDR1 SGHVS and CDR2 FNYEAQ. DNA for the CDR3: TGTGCCAGCAGCGGAAGGGACGGAAAGAACACTGAAGCTTTCTTT. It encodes CASSGRDGKNTEAFF.

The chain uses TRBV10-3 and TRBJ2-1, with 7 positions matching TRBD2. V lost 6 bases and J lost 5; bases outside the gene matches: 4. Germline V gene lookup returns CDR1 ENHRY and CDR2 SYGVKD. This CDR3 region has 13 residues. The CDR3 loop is CAIRQRDHNEQFF. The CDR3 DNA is TGTGCCATCAGGCAGCGGGACCACAATGAGCAGTTCTTC.

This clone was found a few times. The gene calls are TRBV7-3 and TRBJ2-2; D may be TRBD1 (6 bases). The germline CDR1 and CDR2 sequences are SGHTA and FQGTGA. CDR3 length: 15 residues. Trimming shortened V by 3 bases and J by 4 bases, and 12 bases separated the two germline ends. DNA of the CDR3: TGTGCCAGCAGCTTCGGGACAACCCCCACCGGGGAGCTGTTTTTT. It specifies CASSFGTTPTGELFF.

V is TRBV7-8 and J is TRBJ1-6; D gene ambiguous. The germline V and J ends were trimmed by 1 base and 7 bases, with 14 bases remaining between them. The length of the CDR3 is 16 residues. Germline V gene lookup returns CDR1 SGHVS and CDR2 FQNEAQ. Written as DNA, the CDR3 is TGTGCCAGCAGCTTAGTCCAGTCGGGTGACAATTCACCCCTCCACTTT. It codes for CASSLVQSGDNSPLHF.

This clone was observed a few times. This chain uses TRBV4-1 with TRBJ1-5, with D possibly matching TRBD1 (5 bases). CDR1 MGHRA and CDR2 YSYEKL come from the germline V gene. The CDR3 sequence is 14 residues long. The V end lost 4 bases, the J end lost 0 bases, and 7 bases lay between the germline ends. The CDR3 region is CASSRQLSNQPQHF. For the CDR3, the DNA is TGCGCCAGCAGCCGACAGCTTAGCAATCAGCCCCAGCATTTT.

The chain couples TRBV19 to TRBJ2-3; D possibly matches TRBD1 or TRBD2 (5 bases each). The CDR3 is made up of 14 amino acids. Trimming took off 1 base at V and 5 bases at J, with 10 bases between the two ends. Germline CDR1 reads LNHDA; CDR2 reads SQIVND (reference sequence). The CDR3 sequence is CASSIGGAQDTQYF. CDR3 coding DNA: TGTGCCAGTAGTATAGGAGGGGCGCAAGATACGCAGTATTTT.

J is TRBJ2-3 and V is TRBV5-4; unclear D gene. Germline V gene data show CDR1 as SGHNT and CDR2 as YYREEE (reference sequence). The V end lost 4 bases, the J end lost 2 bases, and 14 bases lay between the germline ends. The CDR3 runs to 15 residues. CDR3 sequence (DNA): TGTGCCAGCAGCACAAGTACTTTTTCCACAGATACGCAGTATTTT. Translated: CASSTSTFSTDTQYF.

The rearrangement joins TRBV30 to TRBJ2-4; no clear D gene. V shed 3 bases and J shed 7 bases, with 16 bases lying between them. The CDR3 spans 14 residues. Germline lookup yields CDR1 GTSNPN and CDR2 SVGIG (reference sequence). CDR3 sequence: CAWSPPGGWNIQYF. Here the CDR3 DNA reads TGTGCCTGGAGCCCCCCGGGTGGTTGGAACATTCAGTACTTC.

Here the CDR3 DNA reads TGTGCCAGCAGTGAATACTACAGCTACACAGATACGCAGTATTTT. Encoded protein: CASSEYYSYTDTQYF. The chain recombines TRBV6-1 with TRBJ2-3; D gene ambiguous. The CDR3 covers 15 residues. The V end was cut by 2 bases, the J end by 2 bases, with 11 bases between. Germline V lookup: CDR1 MNHNS, CDR2 SASEGT.